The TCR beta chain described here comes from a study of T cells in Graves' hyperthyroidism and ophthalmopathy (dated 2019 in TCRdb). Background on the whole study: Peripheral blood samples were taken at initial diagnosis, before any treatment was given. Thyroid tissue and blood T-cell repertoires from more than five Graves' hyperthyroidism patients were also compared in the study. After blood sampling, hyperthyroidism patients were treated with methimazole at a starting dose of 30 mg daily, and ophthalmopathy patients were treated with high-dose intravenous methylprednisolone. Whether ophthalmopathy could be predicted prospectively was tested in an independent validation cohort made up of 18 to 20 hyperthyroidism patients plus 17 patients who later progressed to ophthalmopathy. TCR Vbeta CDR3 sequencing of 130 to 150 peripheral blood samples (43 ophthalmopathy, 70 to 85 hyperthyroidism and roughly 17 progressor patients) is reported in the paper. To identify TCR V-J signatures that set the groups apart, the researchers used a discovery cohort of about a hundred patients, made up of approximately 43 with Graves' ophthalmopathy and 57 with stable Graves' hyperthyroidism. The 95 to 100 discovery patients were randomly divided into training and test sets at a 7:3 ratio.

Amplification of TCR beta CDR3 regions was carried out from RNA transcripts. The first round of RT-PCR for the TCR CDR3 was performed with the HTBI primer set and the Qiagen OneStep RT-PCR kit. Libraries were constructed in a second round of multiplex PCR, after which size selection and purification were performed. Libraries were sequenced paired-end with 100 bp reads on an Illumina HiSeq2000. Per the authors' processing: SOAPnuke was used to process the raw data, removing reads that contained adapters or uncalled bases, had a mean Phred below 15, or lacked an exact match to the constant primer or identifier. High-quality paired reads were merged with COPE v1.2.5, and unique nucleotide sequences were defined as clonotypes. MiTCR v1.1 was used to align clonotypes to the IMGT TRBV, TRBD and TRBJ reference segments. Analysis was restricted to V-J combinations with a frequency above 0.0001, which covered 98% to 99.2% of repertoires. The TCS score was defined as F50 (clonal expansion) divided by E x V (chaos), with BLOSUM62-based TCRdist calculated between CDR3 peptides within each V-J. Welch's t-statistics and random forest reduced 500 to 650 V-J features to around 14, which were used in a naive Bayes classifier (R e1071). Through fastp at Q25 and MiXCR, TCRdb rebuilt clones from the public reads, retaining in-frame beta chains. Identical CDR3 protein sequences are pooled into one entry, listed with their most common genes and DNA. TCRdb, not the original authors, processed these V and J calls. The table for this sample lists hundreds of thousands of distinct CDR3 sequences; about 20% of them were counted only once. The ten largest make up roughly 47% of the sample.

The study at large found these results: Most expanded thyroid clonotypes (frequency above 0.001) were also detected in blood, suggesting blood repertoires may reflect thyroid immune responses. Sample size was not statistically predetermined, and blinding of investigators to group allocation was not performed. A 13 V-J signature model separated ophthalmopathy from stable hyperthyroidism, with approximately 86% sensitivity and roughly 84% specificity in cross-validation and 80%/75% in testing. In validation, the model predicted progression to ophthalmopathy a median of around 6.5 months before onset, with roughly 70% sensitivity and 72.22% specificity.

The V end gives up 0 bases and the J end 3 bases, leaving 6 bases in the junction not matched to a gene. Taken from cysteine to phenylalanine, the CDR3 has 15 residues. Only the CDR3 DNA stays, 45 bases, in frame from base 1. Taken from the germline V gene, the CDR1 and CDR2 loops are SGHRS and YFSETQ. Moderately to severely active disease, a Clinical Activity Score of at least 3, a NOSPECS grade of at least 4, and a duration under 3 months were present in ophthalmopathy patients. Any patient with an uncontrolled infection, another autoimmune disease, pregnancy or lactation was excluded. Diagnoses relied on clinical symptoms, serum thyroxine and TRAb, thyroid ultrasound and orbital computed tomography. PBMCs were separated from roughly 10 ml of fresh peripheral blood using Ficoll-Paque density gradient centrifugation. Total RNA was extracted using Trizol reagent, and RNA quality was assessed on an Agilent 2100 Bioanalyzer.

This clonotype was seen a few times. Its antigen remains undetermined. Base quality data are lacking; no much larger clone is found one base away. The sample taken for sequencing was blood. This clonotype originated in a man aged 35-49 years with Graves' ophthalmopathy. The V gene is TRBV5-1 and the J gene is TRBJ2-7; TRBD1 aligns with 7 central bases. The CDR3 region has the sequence CASSLEGTDLYEQYF. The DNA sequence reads TGCGCCAGCAGCTTGGAAGGGACAGACCTCTACGAGCAGTACTTC. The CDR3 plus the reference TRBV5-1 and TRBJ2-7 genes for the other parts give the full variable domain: KAGVTQTPRYLIKTRGQQVTLSCSPISGHRSVSWYQQTPGQGLQFLFEYFSETQRNKGNFPGRFSGRQFSNSRSEMNVSTLELGDSALYLCASSLEGTDLYEQYFGPGTRLTVT.